This TCR beta chain was obtained from a study of shared clonotypes between healthy human individuals. As for the study in general: The study used three CD4 naive, three CD4 memory, two CD8 naive and one CD8 memory plate per donor.

Deep-level settings were used for running the assay. Here immunoSEQ multiplex PCR was the method, and the copy in TCRdb shows in-frame clones only, minus some. This table has 2 million to 2.5 million clones, 95% appearing once. This TCR derives from a man aged 18 to 30 in good health. The sequencing input was naive CD4+ T cells sorted from blood. Subset in this sample: CD45RA+ positively selected.

The CDR3 bases are TGTGCCAGCGGGCCAGGAGACGTGCAGGGTTTTCGCAACGAGCAGTACTTC. The encoded protein is CASGPGDVQGFRNEQYF. This chain connects TRBV28 to TRBJ2-7, with TRBD1 as a possible D gene (5 bases). The V and J ends lost 8 bases and 5 bases respectively, with 28 bases between them. The V gene's germline CDR1 is MDHEN and CDR2 SYDVKM. This CDR3 spans 17 amino acids.